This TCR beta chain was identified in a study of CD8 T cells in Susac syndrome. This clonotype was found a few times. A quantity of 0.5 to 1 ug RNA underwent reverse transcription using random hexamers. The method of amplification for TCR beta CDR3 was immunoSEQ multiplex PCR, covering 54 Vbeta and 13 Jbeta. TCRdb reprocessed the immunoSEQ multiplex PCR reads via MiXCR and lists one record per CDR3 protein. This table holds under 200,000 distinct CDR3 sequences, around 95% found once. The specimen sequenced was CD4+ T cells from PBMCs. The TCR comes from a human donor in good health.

This chain's CDR3 is CASSERGVNEQFF. The DNA of the CDR3 is TGTGCCAGCAGTGAACGAGGGGTAAATGAGCAGTTCTTC. The genes are TRBV25-1 and TRBJ2-1, with D perhaps assigned TRBD1 or TRBD2 (5 bases each). The CDR3 contains 13 residues. V was clipped by 2 bases and J by 7 bases, with 9 bases between them. CDR1 is MGHDK, CDR2 SYGVNS, per germline.